This TCR beta chain was identified during a study of blood T cell repertoires in COVID-19. About the study: Acute-phase and convalescent COVID-19 samples originated in the United States, Italy and Spain.

The CDR3 has 16 residues. The junction had 1 base not matched to a gene; V was cut back by 1 base and J by 1 base. CDR1 and CDR2 (germline): SGHTA, FQGNSA. Those enrolled in Seattle joined during active infection and were followed longitudinally afterward. This table comes from immunoSEQ multiplex PCR, and its TCRdb copy is limited to in-frame clones, with some not included. The table shows about 170,000 clones, with around 93% occurring only once. Sample: peripheral blood. The chain couples TRBV7-2 to TRBJ2-3; 11 nucleotides match TRBD2. The TCR comes from a man under 40 with COVID-19, enrolled during active disease. The CDR3 protein is CASSLVAGGRTDTQYF. The CDR3 DNA is TGTGCCAGCAGCTTAGTAGCGGGGGGGCGCACAGATACGCAGTATTTT.